A single sample gave rise to the 26 T cell receptor beta chains below, sequenced in a study of post-analysis software for immune sequencing data (dated by TCRdb to 2013 to 2016). Broad study findings and their caveats: About 5 TRBV segments, including TRBV5-6, TRBV5-1 and TRBV20-1, were significantly more frequent in patients than controls.

Library preparation was by PCR. The sequencing machine was an Illumina HiSeq 2500. To reduce PCR and sequencing biases, unique molecular identifiers were incorporated into the TCR beta cDNA libraries. Using fastp at Q25 and MiXCR, TCRdb reprocessed the public reads and kept productive beta chains. CDR3 protein duplicates are merged, each entry listing the most common genes and DNA. In this sample the table shows about half a million distinct CDR3 sequences, around a third of which occur a single time. Together, the top ten hold around 6% of the sample. The antigens for these receptors are not known. The sequenced sample consisted of blood. These receptor sequences come from a girl younger than 18 with multiple sclerosis.

This chain connects TRBV20-1 to TRBJ2-2, with D hard to call. Germline loops: CDR1 DFQATT, CDR2 SNEGSKA (reference sequence). The CDR3 length is 13 residues. With 1 base removed from V and 1 base from J, the gap between germline ends came to 4 bases. For the CDR3, the DNA is TGCAGTGCTAGAGCAGGGAACACCGGGGAGCTGTTTTTT. It encodes CSARAGNTGELFF.

This clonotype was seen a handful of times. The chain is built from TRBV12-3 or TRBV12-4 and TRBJ2-7; possible D gene TRBD1, 6 bases. Deletions cut 1 base from V and 4 bases from J, with 8 bases between. The CDR3 is made up of 13 amino acids. CDR3: CASSLDTGYEQYF. In DNA form, the CDR3 reads TGTGCCAGCAGTTTAGACACAGGGTACGAGCAGTACTTC.

The table lists this clonotype with a count of one. The V gene is TRBV3-1, the J gene TRBJ1-1; D remains unclear. V was shortened by 3 bases and J by 3 bases, with 8 bases between the two germline ends. In germline, CDR1 is LGHDT, CDR2 YNNKEL (reference sequence). The CDR3 is made up of 13 amino acids. The chain's CDR3 is CASSQGIHTEAFF. The CDR3 DNA reads TGTGCCAGCAGCCAGGGGATTCACACTGAAGCTTTCTTT.

This clonotype was counted between two and nine times. The V gene is TRBV5-1, the J gene TRBJ2-1, with TRBD1 matching over 7 bases. CDR1 and CDR2 from the germline V gene are SGHRS and YFSETQ. The CDR3 consists of 15 residues. J gave up 4 bases and V 4 bases, and 8 bases lay outside the gene matches. The chain's CDR3 is CASSVRQGTYNEQFF. The CDR3 nucleotides are TGCGCCAGCAGCGTGAGACAGGGAACGTACAATGAGCAGTTCTTC.

There are a few counts of this clonotype. The chain is built from TRBV4-1 and TRBJ1-6; D remains unclear. Germline V gene data show CDR1 as MGHRA and CDR2 as YSYEKL. V was trimmed by 4 bases and J by 3 bases, leaving 10 bases between them. The length of the CDR3 is 15 residues. CDR3: CASSPGLDYNSPLHF. In nucleotides, the CDR3 is TGCGCCAGCAGCCCTGGACTGGACTATAATTCACCCCTCCACTTT.

This clonotype was observed a few times. J is TRBJ1-2 and V is TRBV6-1; 7 bases fit TRBD1. The CDR3 spans 13 residues. Germline CDR1 reads MNHNS; CDR2 reads SASEGT. After removal of 11 bases from V and 1 base from J, the junction contained 7 bases not matched to a gene. The DNA for the CDR3 is TGTGCCGTCAGAGGACAGGATAACTATGGCTACACCTTC. Its translation is CAVRGQDNYGYTF.

This clonotype was counted between two and nine times. V is TRBV15 and J is TRBJ1-2; 7 bases match TRBD1. Germline lookup yields CDR1 LNHNV and CDR2 YYDKDF (reference sequence). This CDR3 is built from 15 residues. The V segment lost 1 base and the J segment 4 bases; nucleotides outside the gene matches: 6. The CDR3 nucleotides are TGTGCCACCAGCAGAGTGCTACAGGGGCCCTATGGCTACACCTTC. Translated: CATSRVLQGPYGYTF.

The rearrangement uses TRBV6-2 or TRBV6-3 and TRBJ1-1, with D maybe TRBD1 (5 bases). CDR3 size: 14 residues. Trimming pared 5 bases from V and 0 bases from J, leaving 10 bases between. Germline V lookup: CDR1 MNHEY, CDR2 SVGEGT. CDR3 DNA sequence: TGTGCCAGCAGTCGGGGACTGCTGAACACTGAAGCTTTCTTT. It translates to CASSRGLLNTEAFF.

This chain joins TRBV12-3 or TRBV12-4 and TRBJ2-1; TRBD2 aligns across 10 bases. The CDR3 spans 13 residues. V lost 7 bases and J lost 12; bases outside the gene matches: 9. CDR3 residues: CASTIAGGLLQFF. The DNA for the CDR3 is TGTGCCAGCACCATAGCGGGGGGACTCTTGCAGTTCTTC.

This clonotype has only a few counts. This sequence joins TRBV18 and TRBJ1-1, with D hard to call. The V end lost 1 base, the J end lost 3 bases, and 12 bases lay between the germline ends. The V gene's germline CDR1 is KGHSH and CDR2 LQKENI. This CDR3 spans 15 amino acids. CDR3 loop: CASSPRKGRDTEAFF. The CDR3 DNA reads TGTGCCAGCTCACCACGGAAAGGGAGAGACACTGAAGCTTTCTTT.

The genes are TRBV20-1 and TRBJ2-5; 9 bases line up with TRBD2. This CDR3 is built from 17 residues. V lost 3 bases and J lost 2; bases outside the gene matches: 13. Looked up from germline, CDR1 is DFQATT and CDR2 is SNEGSKA (reference sequence). CDR3 sequence: CSASATIAGALQETQYF. CDR3 DNA sequence: TGCAGTGCTAGTGCGACTATAGCGGGGGCCTTACAAGAGACCCAGTACTTC.

The chain recombines TRBV7-2 with TRBJ2-5; D is unresolved. This CDR3 comprises 18 residues. Germline lookup yields CDR1 SGHTA and CDR2 FQGNSA. With 5 bases removed from V and 1 base from J, the gap between germline ends came to 23 bases. The CDR3 loop reads CASSRCETVTTCQETQYF. The CDR3 DNA sequence: TGTGCCAGCAGCCGTTGTGAAACGGTTACTACCTGCCAAGAGACCCAGTACTTC.

The V call is TRBV6-5, the J call TRBJ1-6; 8 nucleotides match TRBD1. The CDR3 contains 13 residues. Germline CDR1 MNHEY, CDR2 SVGAGI. The V gene end was trimmed by 8 bases and the J gene end by 7 bases; junction bases not matched to a gene: 4. The CDR3 loop is CASWRQGNSPLHF. CDR3 coding DNA: TGTGCCAGCTGGAGACAGGGGAATTCACCCCTCCACTTT.

J is TRBJ2-5 and V is TRBV18; perhaps TRBD2 as D (5 bases). The CDR3 extends over 14 amino acids. Germline CDR1 KGHSH, CDR2 LQKENI. Deletions cut 0 bases from V and 4 bases from J, with 9 bases between. The CDR3 bases are TGTGCCAGCTCACCACCGCAAGCGGCAGAGACCCAGTACTTC. Protein: CASSPPQAAETQYF.

In this sample, this clonotype turned up a few times. A junction end diverges from the germline sequence, so it may reflect a read error. The chain has TRBV14 and TRBJ2-1; D call uncertain. The CDR3 consists of 13 residues. Germline V gives CDR1 SGHDN, CDR2 FVKESK. Here the CDR3 reads CVSSQGDPNEQFF. Written as DNA, the CDR3 is TGTGTCAGCAGCCAAGGCGACCCTAATGAGCAGTTCTTC.

The V gene is TRBV5-1, the J gene TRBJ2-1, with a tentative D call TRBD2 (5 bases). Germline V CDR1 and CDR2: SGHRS, YFSETQ. The CDR3 spans 15 residues. Between the trimmed V and J ends, which lost 4 bases and 1 base, there was a span of 12 bases. CDR3 sequence reads: CASSISGVSYNEQFF. CDR3 DNA: TGCGCCAGCAGCATCAGCGGAGTATCCTACAATGAGCAGTTCTTC.

This sequence joins TRBV12-3 or TRBV12-4 and TRBJ2-5; D unresolved. The CDR3 has 13 amino acids. Trimming cost V 3 bases and J 2 bases, with 7 bases left between them. CDR3 bases: TGTGCCAGCAGTTTCGTCGGGCAAGAGACCCAGTACTTC. The encoded protein is CASSFVGQETQYF.

The CDR3 sequence: CASSPREGETQYF. Written as DNA, the CDR3 is TGCGCCAGCAGCCCTCGGGAGGGGGAGACCCAGTACTTC. V and J are TRBV4-1 and TRBJ2-5; 8 positions agree with TRBD2. V shed 4 bases, J shed 5 bases, and the junction held 3 bases outside the gene matches. The CDR3 is made up of 13 amino acids. Germline CDR1 reads MGHRA; CDR2 reads YSYEKL.

J is TRBJ2-7 and V is TRBV12-3 or TRBV12-4; D might be TRBD1 or TRBD2, each matching 5 bases. This CDR3 contains 14 residues. V was pared by 7 bases and J by 3 bases, with 16 bases between. Here the CDR3 reads CASTPSRGFYEQYF. The CDR3 DNA reads TGTGCCAGCACCCCCTCGAGGGGCTTCTACGAGCAGTACTTC.

This clonotype was counted a few times. J is TRBJ2-7 and V is TRBV6-1; the D gene is possibly TRBD1 (6 bases). CDR1 and CDR2 (germline): MNHNS, SASEGT. This CDR3 has 13 residues. V dropped 6 bases and J dropped 3 bases, with 12 bases sitting between them. In DNA, the CDR3 is TGTGCCAGCAGGGACAGCCCTATCTACGAGCAGTACTTC. Translated: CASRDSPIYEQYF.

This clonotype was seen a few times. The J gene is TRBJ2-5, the V gene TRBV7-6; weak D call: TRBD1 (5 bases). The V and J ends lost 0 bases and 2 bases respectively, with 7 bases between them. This CDR3 has 14 amino acids. Germline V gene sequence: CDR1 SGHVS, CDR2 FNYEAQ. The CDR3 is CASSLAGEQETQYF. CDR3 DNA: TGTGCCAGCAGCTTAGCAGGGGAACAAGAGACCCAGTACTTC. The variable domain in full, with the rest retrieved from reference TRBV7-6 and TRBJ2-5, is GAGVSQSPRYKVTKRGQDVALRCDPISGHVSLYWYRQALGQGPEFLTYFNYEAQQDKSGLPNDRFSAERPEGSISTLTIQRTEQRDSAMYRCASSLAGEQETQYFGPGTRLLVL.

The chain employs TRBV20-1 and TRBJ2-7; D perhaps matches TRBD2 (6 bases). CDR3 length: 13 amino acids. CDR1 and CDR2 (germline): DFQATT, SNEGSKA (reference sequence). The V end was cut by 5 bases, the J end by 0 bases, with 11 bases between. The CDR3 DNA follows: TGCAGTGCTGGCGGGGATAGCTCCTACGAGCAGTACTTC. It encodes CSAGGDSSYEQYF.

The J gene is TRBJ1-1, the V gene TRBV12-3 or TRBV12-4; D is ambiguous. V was cut by 6 bases and J by 5 bases, with 7 bases left in between. The CDR3 extends over 11 amino acids. This CDR3 reads CASSLTTEAFF. The CDR3 DNA follows: TGTGCCAGCAGCCTAACAACTGAAGCTTTCTTT.

V usage is TRBV7-9 and J usage is TRBJ1-5; D is uncertain. Germline loops: CDR1 SEHNR, CDR2 FQNEAQ (reference sequence). CDR3 length equals 12 residues. Trimming took off 5 bases at V and 4 bases at J, with 6 bases between the two ends. The CDR3 nucleotides are TGTGCCAGCAGCCCAACGAATCAGCCCCAGCATTTT. Translating gives CASSPTNQPQHF.

The chain combines TRBV10-3 with TRBJ2-1, with 8 bases aligning to TRBD2. J gave up 8 bases and V 2 bases, and 8 bases lay outside the gene matches. The V gene's germline CDR1 is ENHRY and CDR2 SYGVKD. CDR3 length equals 15 residues. The CDR3 region is CAISERGGSIYEQFF. Here the CDR3 DNA reads TGTGCCATCAGTGAGCGGGGGGGTTCGATCTATGAGCAGTTCTTC.

V is TRBV14 and J is TRBJ2-5; TRBD1 might be the D (6 bases). The DNA matches TRBJ2-7 better at its end, which makes the J call doubtful. The CDR3 has 14 residues. Germline V CDR1 and CDR2: SGHDN, FVKESK. The CDR3 coding sequence is TGTGCCAGCAGTCCCACACAGGGCCACTACGAGCAGTACTTC. This translates into CASSPTQGHYEQYF.